This passage covers 11 T cell receptor beta chains from one sample sequenced in a study of shared clonotypes between healthy human individuals. Produced via immunoSEQ multiplex PCR; TCRdb's table is partial and in-frame only. The table records about 2,100,000 clones, 85% to 95% of them present only once. Naivety among CD8 cells was defined by CD45RO negativity and positive CCR7 selection, thereby excluding terminally differentiated effector memory CD45RA+ cells. The sample consisted of naive CD8+ T cells from PBMCs. The receptors were gathered from a man between 18 and 29 years old in good health. Some clones in this sample may be carry-over from other donors' samples.

The chain has TRBV4-2 and TRBJ1-2; D gene ambiguous. This CDR3 is 14 amino acids long. V lost 4 bases, J lost 6 bases, and 15 bases lay in between. Germline V gene lookup returns CDR1 LGHNA and CDR2 YNFKEQ. The CDR3, as DNA: TGTGCCAGCAGCCGAGAAAACCCAAGTGATGGCTACACCTTC. This gives the protein CASSRENPSDGYTF.

Note on this clone: Additional DNA sequences in this sample encode the identical CDR3. V gene TRBV27 combines with J gene TRBJ2-1; 9 bases fit TRBD2. Trimming cost V 3 bases and J 4 bases; bases outside gene matches: 4. CDR3 size: 15 residues. CDR1 and CDR2 from the germline V gene are MNHEY and SMNVEV (reference sequence). The CDR3 is CASSFAGGGYNEQFF. The DNA for the CDR3 is TGTGCCAGCAGTTTTGCGGGAGGGGGGTACAATGAGCAGTTCTTC.

The rearrangement uses TRBV2 and TRBJ1-2; D ambiguous. This CDR3 region has 14 residues. Trimming took off 10 bases at V and 6 bases at J, with 21 bases between the two ends. Germline V CDR1 and CDR2: SNHLY, FYNNEI. CDR3 sequence reads: CATIQSTRLDGYTF. The CDR3 DNA reads TGTGCCACCATCCAAAGTACTCGACTTGATGGCTACACCTTC.

J is TRBJ2-2 and V is TRBV5-1; D is ambiguous. Trimming cost V 0 bases and J 6 bases, with 15 bases left between them. The CDR3 has 16 amino acids. The germline CDR1 and CDR2 sequences are SGHRS and YFSETQ. The CDR3 DNA reads TGCGCCAGCAGCTTGGACTCGAGCAACTTCCCCGGGGAGCTGTTTTTT. Its protein is CASSLDSSNFPGELFF.

The genes are TRBV4-1 and TRBJ1-2; D remains ambiguous. The CDR3 runs to 17 residues. The V end was cut by 1 base, the J end by 4 bases, with 19 bases between. The germline V gene encodes CDR1 MGHRA and CDR2 YSYEKL. This CDR3 reads CASSQVPRAPLAYGYTF. CDR3 nucleotide sequence: TGCGCCAGCAGCCAAGTCCCCAGAGCTCCTCTTGCCTATGGCTACACCTTC.

The chain is built from TRBV10-3 and TRBJ2-5; 8 bases fit TRBD2. This CDR3 has 14 amino acids. Trimming cost V 10 bases and J 5 bases; bases outside gene matches: 12. Per the germline V gene, CDR1 is ENHRY and CDR2 is SYGVKD. CDR3 protein: CASEREWGGETQYF. The CDR3 nucleotides are TGTGCCAGTGAGCGGGAGTGGGGTGGTGAGACCCAGTACTTC.

The chain joins TRBV10-3 to TRBJ1-1, with D possibly TRBD1 on 5 matching bases. This CDR3 comprises 15 residues. Germline loops: CDR1 ENHRY, CDR2 SYGVKD. Deletions cut 6 bases from V and 1 base from J, with 15 bases between. The CDR3 region has the DNA TGTGCCATCAGGGCTCGGGGGGAGAGGAACACTGAAGCTTTCTTT. Translated, it gives CAIRARGERNTEAFF.

This clone was picked up one time. The rearrangement uses TRBV7-6 and TRBJ2-1; D is undetermined. CDR1 SGHVS and CDR2 FNYEAQ come from the germline V gene. Trimming cost V 4 bases and J 0 bases, with 16 bases left between them. The CDR3 totals 17 residues. The CDR3 reads CASSSRVRPSSYNEQFF. DNA of the CDR3: TGTGCCAGCAGCTCCCGAGTGAGACCCAGCTCCTACAATGAGCAGTTCTTC.

The CDR3 sequence is CASSTRDSPEAYEQYF. For the CDR3, the DNA is TGTGCCAGCAGTACCCGGGACAGTCCAGAAGCCTACGAGCAGTACTTC. The J gene is TRBJ2-7, the V gene TRBV27; 7 nucleotides align to TRBD1. J lost 2 bases, V lost 5 bases, and 12 bases had no gene match. Germline CDR1 reads MNHEY; CDR2 reads SMNVEV (reference sequence). The CDR3 runs 16 residues.

This chain connects TRBV27 to TRBJ1-1; 11 bases are shared with TRBD1. The CDR3 is 17 amino acids. V gave up 0 bases and J gave up 4 bases; unmatched junction bases: 7. Germline V lookup: CDR1 MNHEY, CDR2 SMNVEV (reference sequence). The CDR3 here is CASSLSSGDRGTTEAFF. The CDR3, as DNA: TGTGCCAGCAGTTTATCCTCAGGGGACAGGGGGACCACTGAAGCTTTCTTT.

The genes are TRBV19 and TRBJ2-1; TRBD1 agrees at 12 bases. Germline CDR1 is LNHDA and CDR2 is SQIVND (reference sequence). CDR3 size: 15 residues. Trimming cost V 6 bases and J 10 bases; bases outside gene matches: 10. The DNA of the CDR3 is TGTGCCAGTAGCTCGCCGGGACAGGGGGCGAAGGAGCAGTTCTTC. Translating it yields CASSSPGQGAKEQFF. Looking up the rest from reference TRBV19 and TRBJ2-1 gives the full variable domain: DGGITQSPKYLFRKEGQNVTLSCEQNLNHDAMYWYRQDPGQGLRLIYYSQIVNDFQKGDIAEGYSVSREKKESFPLTVTSAQKNPTAFYLCASSSPGQGAKEQFFGPGTRLTVL.